The clone carrying this T cell receptor beta chain was detected only once. This sample stems from a study of blood T cell repertoires in COVID-19. Germline V CDR1 and CDR2: SGHTA, FQGNSA. The CDR3 runs to 18 residues. The V gene lost 6 bases and the J gene lost 0 bases, with 23 bases spanning the gap. The method was immunoSEQ multiplex PCR; TCRdb's version includes in-frame clones alone and lacks a portion of them. The data hold about 34,000 clones, with about 80% observed a single time. The clonotype originates from a man older than 75 with acute or convalescent COVID-19. J is TRBJ1-2 and V is TRBV7-2; weak D call: TRBD1 (6 bases). Sequenced input: peripheral blood. CDR3 coding DNA: TGTGCCAGCAGGTCAACAGGGATGGGAAATCATGCTAACTATGGCTACACCTTC. Encoded protein: CASRSTGMGNHANYGYTF.